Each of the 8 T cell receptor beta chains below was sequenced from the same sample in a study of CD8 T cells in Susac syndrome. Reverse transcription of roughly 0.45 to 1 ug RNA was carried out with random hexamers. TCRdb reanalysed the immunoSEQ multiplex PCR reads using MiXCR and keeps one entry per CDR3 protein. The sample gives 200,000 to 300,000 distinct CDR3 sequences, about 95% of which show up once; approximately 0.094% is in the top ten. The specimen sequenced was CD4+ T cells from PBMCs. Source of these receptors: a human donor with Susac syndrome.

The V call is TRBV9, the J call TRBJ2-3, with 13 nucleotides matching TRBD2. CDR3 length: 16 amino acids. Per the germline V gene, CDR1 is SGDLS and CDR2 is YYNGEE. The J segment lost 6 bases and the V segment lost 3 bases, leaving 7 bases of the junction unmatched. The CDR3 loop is CASSAGLAGVPDTQYF. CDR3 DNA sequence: TGTGCCAGCAGCGCCGGACTAGCGGGAGTTCCCGATACGCAGTATTTT.

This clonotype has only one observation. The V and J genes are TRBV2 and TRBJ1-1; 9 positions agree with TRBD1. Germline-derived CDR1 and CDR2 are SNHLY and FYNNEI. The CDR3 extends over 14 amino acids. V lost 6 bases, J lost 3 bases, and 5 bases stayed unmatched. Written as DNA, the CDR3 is TGTGCCAGCAGCCTACAGGGGGCTGACACTGAAGCTTTCTTT. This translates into CASSLQGADTEAFF.

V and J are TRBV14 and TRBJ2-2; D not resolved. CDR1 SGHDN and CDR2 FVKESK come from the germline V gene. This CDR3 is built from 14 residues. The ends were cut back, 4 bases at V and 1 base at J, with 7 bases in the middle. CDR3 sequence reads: CASSRRRNTGELFF. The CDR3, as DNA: TGTGCCAGCAGCCGCCGGAGGAACACCGGGGAGCTGTTTTTT.

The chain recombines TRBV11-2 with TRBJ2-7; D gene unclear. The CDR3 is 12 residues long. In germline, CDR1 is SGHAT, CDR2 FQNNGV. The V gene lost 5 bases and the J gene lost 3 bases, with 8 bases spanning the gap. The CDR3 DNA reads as TGTGCCAGCAGCACCCTCCTCTACGAGCAGTACTTC. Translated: CASSTLLYEQYF.

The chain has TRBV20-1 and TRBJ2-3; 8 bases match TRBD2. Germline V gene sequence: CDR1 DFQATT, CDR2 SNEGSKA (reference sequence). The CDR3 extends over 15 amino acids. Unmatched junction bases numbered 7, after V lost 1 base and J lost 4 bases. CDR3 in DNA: TGCAGTGCTAGAGTAGCGGGACGGGCGGCAGATACGCAGTATTTT. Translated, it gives CSARVAGRAADTQYF.

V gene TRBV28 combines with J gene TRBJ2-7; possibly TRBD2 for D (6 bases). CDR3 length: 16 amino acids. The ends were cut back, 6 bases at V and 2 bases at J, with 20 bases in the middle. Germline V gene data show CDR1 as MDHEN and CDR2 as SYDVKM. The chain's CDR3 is CASSPSLAPWPYEQYF. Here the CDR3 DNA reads TGTGCCAGCAGCCCGTCTCTAGCGCCATGGCCCTACGAGCAGTACTTC.

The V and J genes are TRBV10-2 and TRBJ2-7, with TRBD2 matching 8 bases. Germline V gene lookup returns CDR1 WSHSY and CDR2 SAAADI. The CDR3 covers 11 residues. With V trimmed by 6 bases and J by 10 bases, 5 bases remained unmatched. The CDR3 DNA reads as TGCGCCAGCAGCGCAACTAGCGGCCAGTACTTC. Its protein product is CASSATSGQYF.

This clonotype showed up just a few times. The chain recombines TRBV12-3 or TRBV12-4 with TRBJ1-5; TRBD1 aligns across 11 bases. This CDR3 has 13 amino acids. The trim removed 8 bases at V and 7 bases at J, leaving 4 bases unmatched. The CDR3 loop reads CASSGTGGQPQHF. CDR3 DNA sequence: TGTGCCAGCTCCGGGACAGGGGGACAGCCCCAGCATTTT.